Sequencing of this T cell receptor beta chain was carried out in a study of T cells in narcolepsy. Produced via immunoSEQ multiplex PCR; TCRdb's table is partial and in-frame only. The sample includes roughly 30,000 clones, around 87% of them seen just once. Trimming left V 7 bases short and J 7 bases short, with 20 bases between. CDR1 LNHDA and CDR2 SQIVND come from the germline V gene (reference sequence). The CDR3 runs 15 residues. This clone was counted a single time. The chain joins TRBV19 to TRBJ1-5; a possible D gene is TRBD1 (6 bases). The specimen sequenced was memory (CD45RA-) CD4+ T cells from blood. The receptor was isolated from a human donor in good health. The CDR3 sequence: CASIPKGGQEQPQHF. CDR3 nucleotide sequence: TGTGCCAGTATTCCCAAGGGGGGGCAAGAACAGCCCCAGCATTTT. Combining the CDR3 with reference TRBV19 and TRBJ1-5 gives the whole variable domain DGGITQSPKYLFRKEGQNVTLSCEQNLNHDAMYWYRQDPGQGLRLIYYSQIVNDFQKGDIAEGYSVSREKKESFPLTVTSAQKNPTAFYLCASIPKGGQEQPQHFGDGTRLSIL.